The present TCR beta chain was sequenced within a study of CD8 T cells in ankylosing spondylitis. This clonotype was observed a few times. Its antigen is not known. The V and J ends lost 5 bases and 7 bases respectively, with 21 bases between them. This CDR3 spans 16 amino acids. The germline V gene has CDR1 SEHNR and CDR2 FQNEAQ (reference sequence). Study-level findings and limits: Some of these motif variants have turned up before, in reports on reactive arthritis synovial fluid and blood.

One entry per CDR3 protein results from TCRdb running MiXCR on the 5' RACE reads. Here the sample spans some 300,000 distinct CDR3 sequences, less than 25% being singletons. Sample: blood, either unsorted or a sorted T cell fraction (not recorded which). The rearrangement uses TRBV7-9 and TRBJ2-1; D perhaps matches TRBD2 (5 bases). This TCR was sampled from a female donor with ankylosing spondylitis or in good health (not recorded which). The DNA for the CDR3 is TGTGCCAGCAGCCCTGTGACGATGGGAGTTAGGAATGAGCAGTTCTTC. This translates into CASSPVTMGVRNEQFF. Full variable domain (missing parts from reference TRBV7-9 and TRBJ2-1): DTGVSQNPRHKITKRGQNVTFRCDPISEHNRLYWYRQTLGQGPEFLTYFQNEAQLEKSRLLSDRFSAERPKGSFSTLEIQRTEQGDSAMYLCASSPVTMGVRNEQFFGPGTRLTVL.